One sample yielded the 14 T cell receptor beta chains listed below, sequenced in a study of cytomegalovirus exposure and HLA in healthy donors. With 60 Vbeta and 13 Jbeta primers, the PCR was carried out. Sequencing used immunoSEQ multiplex PCR; TCRdb keeps in-frame clones, though not all of them. This sample yields about 130,000 clones, of which around 81% are seen a single time; about 1.8% belongs to the top ten. Sequencing used PBMCs. These receptors were collected from a woman in her forties or fifties in good health and CMV-seronegative.

The gene calls are TRBV28 and TRBJ1-3, with TRBD1 identical over 9 bases. CDR3 length: 16 residues. The J segment lost 4 bases and the V segment lost 8 bases, leaving 12 bases of the junction unmatched. Germline CDR1 MDHEN, CDR2 SYDVKM. CDR3 residues: CASWRGQGSQGNTIYF. DNA for the CDR3: TGTGCCAGCTGGCGAGGACAGGGGTCGCAAGGAAACACCATATATTTT.

Only a few counts were recorded for this clone. The chain recombines TRBV28 with TRBJ2-2; 8 bases fit TRBD1. V gave up 6 bases and J gave up 5 bases; unmatched junction bases: 20. CDR3 length: 19 amino acids. Germline loops: CDR1 MDHEN, CDR2 SYDVKM. The CDR3 region is CASSSLAIRQGTSTGELFF. CDR3 DNA: TGTGCCAGCAGCAGTTTGGCGATAAGACAGGGGACAAGTACCGGGGAGCTGTTTTTT.

The gene calls are TRBV30 and TRBJ2-1, with 16 bases matching TRBD2. This CDR3 has 12 residues. Trimming took 8 bases from V and 11 from J; bases not matched to a gene: 3. The germline V gene has CDR1 GTSNPN and CDR2 SVGIG (reference sequence). This CDR3 is CAGTSGRAQQFF. CDR3 DNA sequence: TGTGCCGGGACTAGCGGGAGGGCCCAGCAGTTCTTC.

This chain uses TRBV27 with TRBJ2-5, with D perhaps TRBD1 (6 bases). Germline V gives CDR1 MNHEY, CDR2 SMNVEV (reference sequence). This CDR3 has 13 amino acids. V was pared by 5 bases and J by 3 bases, with 10 bases between. In nucleotides, the CDR3 is TGTGCCAGCAGTCGCTGGACAGAAGAGACCCAGTACTTC. Translation: CASSRWTEETQYF.

V is TRBV9 and J is TRBJ1-2, with D maybe TRBD1 (5 bases). V dropped 0 bases and J dropped 4 bases, with 10 bases sitting between them. CDR1 SGDLS and CDR2 YYNGEE come from the germline V gene. The CDR3 has 14 residues. CDR3 DNA: TGTGCCAGCAGCGTAGCCGACAGCCGCTATGGCTACACCTTC. The encoded protein is CASSVADSRYGYTF. Combining the CDR3 with reference TRBV9 and TRBJ1-2 gives the whole variable domain DSGVTQTPKHLITATGQRVTLRCSPRSGDLSVYWYQQSLDQGLQFLIQYYNGEERAKGNILERFSAQQFPDLHSELNLSSLELGDSALYFCASSVADSRYGYTFGSGTRLTVV.

The table lists this clone with a few counts. The V call is TRBV13, the J call TRBJ2-3, with 11 bases fitting TRBD2. Germline V gene sequence: CDR1 PRHDT, CDR2 FYEKMQ (reference sequence). The CDR3 runs to 14 residues. V lost 5 bases, J lost 5 bases, and 3 bases stayed unmatched. CDR3 loop: CASSPGLAGDTQYF. In DNA form, the CDR3 reads TGTGCCAGCAGCCCTGGACTAGCGGGAGATACGCAGTATTTT.

This sequence joins TRBV5-1 and TRBJ2-4; TRBD2 might be the D (6 bases). The CDR3 is 16 residues long. Trimming cost V 0 bases and J 7 bases, with 17 bases left between them. Germline V gives CDR1 SGHRS, CDR2 YFSETQ. CDR3 sequence (DNA): TGCGCCAGCAGCTTGGTTACGGTAGGCGGGGAGAACATTCAGTACTTC. It codes for CASSLVTVGGENIQYF.

The V call is TRBV9, the J call TRBJ1-1, with TRBD1 matching 7 bases. Germline V gene data show CDR1 as SGDLS and CDR2 as YYNGEE. With 0 bases clipped from V and 4 bases from J, the junction kept 9 bases outside the gene matches. CDR3 length equals 16 residues. CDR3 in amino acids: CASSVVGQVSSTEAFF. In DNA, the CDR3 is TGTGCCAGCAGCGTAGTAGGACAGGTGTCAAGCACTGAAGCTTTCTTT.

The chain combines TRBV10-1 with TRBJ2-7; 9 positions agree with TRBD2. The CDR3 has 18 residues. CDR1 WNHNN and CDR2 SYGVQD come from the germline V gene (reference sequence). V lost 6 bases to trimming and J lost 3 bases; unmatched junction nucleotides: 18. CDR3 nucleotide sequence: TGCGCCAGCAGCCATGGACGGGGGCTGCGGGAGGGCCGCTACGAGCAGTACTTC. Translated, it gives CASSHGRGLREGRYEQYF.

This chain uses TRBV18 with TRBJ1-1, with 7 bases fitting TRBD1. The J segment lost 11 bases and the V segment lost 3 bases, leaving 12 bases of the junction unmatched. The CDR3 sequence is 14 residues long. Germline-derived CDR1 and CDR2 are KGHSH and LQKENI. This chain's CDR3 is CASSPPQTGIRAFF. CDR3 sequence (DNA): TGTGCCAGCTCACCCCCCCAGACAGGGATACGGGCTTTCTTT.

This chain connects TRBV30 to TRBJ2-3, with D maybe TRBD2 (6 bases). V lost 0 bases, J lost 7 bases, and 14 bases lay in between. The CDR3 runs to 14 residues. Germline lookup yields CDR1 GTSNPN and CDR2 SVGIG (reference sequence). CDR3 in amino acids: CAWSVGGERNTQYF. The DNA of the CDR3 is TGTGCCTGGAGTGTTGGCGGGGAAAGAAATACGCAGTATTTT.

The chain carries TRBV5-1 and TRBJ2-6; TRBD2 agrees at 14 bases. Germline loops: CDR1 SGHRS, CDR2 YFSETQ. CDR3 length: 19 amino acids. J was trimmed by 1 base and V by 0 bases; bases with no gene match: 3. The CDR3 DNA is TGCGCCAGCAGCTTGGGGGGGACTAGCGGGAGATCTGGGGCCAACGTCCTGACTTTC. This translates into CASSLGGTSGRSGANVLTF.

The chain joins TRBV15 to TRBJ1-2, with D hard to call. This CDR3 is 13 amino acids long. Looked up from germline, CDR1 is LNHNV and CDR2 is YYDKDF (reference sequence). The V and J ends lost 8 bases and 4 bases respectively, with 14 bases between them. The CDR3 here is CATYTSVGYGYTF. For the CDR3, the DNA is TGTGCCACCTATACTAGTGTCGGCTATGGCTACACCTTC.

The rearrangement links TRBV19 to TRBJ2-7; 11 bases line up with TRBD2. The CDR3 consists of 15 residues. Losses at the gene ends were 1 base for V and 1 base for J; bases not matched to a gene: 0. In germline, CDR1 is LNHDA, CDR2 SQIVND (reference sequence). The CDR3 region is CASSIGTSGSYEQYF. The DNA for the CDR3 is TGTGCCAGTAGTATAGGGACTAGCGGGTCCTACGAGCAGTACTTC.